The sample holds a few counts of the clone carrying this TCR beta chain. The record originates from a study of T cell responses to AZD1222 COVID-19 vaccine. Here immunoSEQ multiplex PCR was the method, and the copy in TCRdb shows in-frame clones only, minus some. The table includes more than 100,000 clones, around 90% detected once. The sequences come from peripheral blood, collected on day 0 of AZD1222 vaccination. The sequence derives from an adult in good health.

DNA of the CDR3: TGTGCCAGCAGTTACCAGGCAGACAATCAGCCCCAGCATTTT. It is translated as CASSYQADNQPQHF. The chain carries TRBV6-5 and TRBJ1-5; D remains unclear. The CDR3 length is 14 residues. Germline V CDR1 and CDR2: MNHEY, SVGAGI. Trimming pared 2 bases from V and 3 bases from J, leaving 8 bases between.